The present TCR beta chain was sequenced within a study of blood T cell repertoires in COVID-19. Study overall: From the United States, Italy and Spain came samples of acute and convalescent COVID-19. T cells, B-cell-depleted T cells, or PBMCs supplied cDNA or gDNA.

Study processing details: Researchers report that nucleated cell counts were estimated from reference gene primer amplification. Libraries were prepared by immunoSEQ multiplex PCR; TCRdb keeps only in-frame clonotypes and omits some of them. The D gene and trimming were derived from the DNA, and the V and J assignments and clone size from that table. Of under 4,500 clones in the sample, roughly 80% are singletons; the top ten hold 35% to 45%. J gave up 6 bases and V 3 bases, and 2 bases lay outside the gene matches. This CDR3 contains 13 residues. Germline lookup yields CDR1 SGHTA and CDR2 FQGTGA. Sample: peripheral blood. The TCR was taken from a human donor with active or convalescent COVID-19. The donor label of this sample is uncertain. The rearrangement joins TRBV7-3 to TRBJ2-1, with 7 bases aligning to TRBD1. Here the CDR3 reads CASSFGTANEQFF. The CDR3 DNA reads TGTGCCAGCAGCTTCGGGACAGCCAATGAGCAGTTCTTC.